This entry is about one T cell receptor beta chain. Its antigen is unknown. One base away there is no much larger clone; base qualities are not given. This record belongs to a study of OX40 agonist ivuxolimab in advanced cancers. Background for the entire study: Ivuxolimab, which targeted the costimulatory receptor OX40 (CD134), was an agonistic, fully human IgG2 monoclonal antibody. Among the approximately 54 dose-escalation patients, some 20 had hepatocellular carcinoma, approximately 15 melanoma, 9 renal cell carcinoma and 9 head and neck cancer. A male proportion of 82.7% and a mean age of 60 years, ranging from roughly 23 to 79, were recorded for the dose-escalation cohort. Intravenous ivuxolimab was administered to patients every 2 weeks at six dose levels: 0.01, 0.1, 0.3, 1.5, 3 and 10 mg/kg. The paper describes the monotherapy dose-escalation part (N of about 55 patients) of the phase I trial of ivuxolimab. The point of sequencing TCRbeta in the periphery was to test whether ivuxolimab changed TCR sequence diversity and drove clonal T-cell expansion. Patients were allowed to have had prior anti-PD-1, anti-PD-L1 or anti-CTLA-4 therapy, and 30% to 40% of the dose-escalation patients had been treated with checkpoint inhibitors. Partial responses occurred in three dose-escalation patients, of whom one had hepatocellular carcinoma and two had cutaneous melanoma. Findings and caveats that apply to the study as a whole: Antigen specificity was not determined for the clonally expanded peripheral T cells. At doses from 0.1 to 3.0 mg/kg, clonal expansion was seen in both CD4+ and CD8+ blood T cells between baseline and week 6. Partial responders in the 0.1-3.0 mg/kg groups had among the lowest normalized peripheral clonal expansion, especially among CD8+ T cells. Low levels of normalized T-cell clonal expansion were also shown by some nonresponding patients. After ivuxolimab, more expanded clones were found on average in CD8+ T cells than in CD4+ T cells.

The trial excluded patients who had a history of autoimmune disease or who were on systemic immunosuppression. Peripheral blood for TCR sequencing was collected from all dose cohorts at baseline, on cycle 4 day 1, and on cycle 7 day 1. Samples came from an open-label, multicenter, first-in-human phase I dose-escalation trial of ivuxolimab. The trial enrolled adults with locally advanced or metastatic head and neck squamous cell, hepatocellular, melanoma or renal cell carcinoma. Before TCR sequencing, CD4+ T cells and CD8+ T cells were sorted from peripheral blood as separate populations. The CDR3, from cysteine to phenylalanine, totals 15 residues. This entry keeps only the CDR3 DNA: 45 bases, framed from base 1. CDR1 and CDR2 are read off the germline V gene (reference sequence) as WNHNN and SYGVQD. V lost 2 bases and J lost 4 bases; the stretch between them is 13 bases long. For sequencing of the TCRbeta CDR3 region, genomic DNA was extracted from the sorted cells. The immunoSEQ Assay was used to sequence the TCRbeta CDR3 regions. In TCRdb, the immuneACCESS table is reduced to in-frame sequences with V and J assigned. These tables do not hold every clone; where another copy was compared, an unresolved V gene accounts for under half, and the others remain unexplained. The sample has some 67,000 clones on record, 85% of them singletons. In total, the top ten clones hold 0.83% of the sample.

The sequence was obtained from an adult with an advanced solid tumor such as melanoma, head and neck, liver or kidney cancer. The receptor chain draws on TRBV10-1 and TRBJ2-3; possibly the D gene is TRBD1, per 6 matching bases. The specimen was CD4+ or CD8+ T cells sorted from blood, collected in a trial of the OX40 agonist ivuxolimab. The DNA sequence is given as TGCGCCAGCAGTGAGGGGACACGAGACGCAGATACGCAGTATTTT. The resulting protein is CASSEGTRDADTQYF.